What follows are 5 T cell receptor beta chains derived from one specimen sequenced in a study of cytomegalovirus exposure and HLA in healthy donors. It was with 60 Vbeta and 13 Jbeta primers that the PCR ran. Assay: immunoSEQ multiplex PCR; the TCRdb copy retains only in-frame clones and omits some. The sample records 80,000 to 100,000 clones, approximately 71% being singletons. Sequenced sample: PBMCs. The source of these receptors is a young woman in good health and CMV-seropositive.

The gene calls are TRBV7-8 and TRBJ1-1; D is unclear. Germline values: CDR1 SGHVS, CDR2 FQNEAQ. Trimming cost V 6 bases and J 3 bases, with 17 bases left between them. This CDR3 comprises 15 residues. CDR3 DNA: TGTGCCAGCAGACCTGCCCTGGCGGGAGACACTGAAGCTTTCTTT. Translating gives CASRPALAGDTEAFF. The whole variable domain, remainder taken from reference TRBV7-8 and TRBJ1-1, is GAGVSQSPRYKVAKRGQDVALRCDPISGHVSLFWYQQALGQGPEFLTYFQNEAQLDKSGLPSDRFFAERPEGSVSTLKIQRTQQEDSAVYLCASRPALAGDTEAFFGQGTRLTVV.

The chain has TRBV30 and TRBJ1-2; TRBD1 might be the D (5 bases). Germline V gene data show CDR1 as GTSNPN and CDR2 as SVGIG (reference sequence). The CDR3 totals 11 residues. V lost 3 bases and J lost 5, with 7 bases in between. The DNA for the CDR3 is TGTGCCTGGAGACAGGAGTATGGCTACACCTTC. Amino acid sequence: CAWRQEYGYTF.

The rearrangement joins TRBV9 to TRBJ1-6; 9 nucleotides agree with TRBD1. Germline CDR1 and CDR2: SGDLS and YYNGEE. The CDR3 runs to 15 residues. Losses at the gene ends were 2 bases for V and 6 bases for J; bases not matched to a gene: 3. CDR3 in DNA: TGTGCCAGCAGCGTGGGACAGGGAATTAATTCACCCCTCCACTTT. Translated, it gives CASSVGQGINSPLHF.

The V and J genes are TRBV18 and TRBJ1-5; a weak D match, TRBD1 (6 bases). Germline CDR1 and CDR2: KGHSH and LQKENI. The CDR3 is made up of 14 amino acids. The ends were cut back, 3 bases at V and 3 bases at J, with 9 bases in the middle. CDR3 bases: TGTGCCAGCTCACCCGGACAGATCAATCAGCCCCAGCATTTT. Translating gives CASSPGQINQPQHF.

Notes on this clone: The germline gene is not matched at one end of the junction; a read error may be the cause. The chain links TRBV10-3 to TRBJ2-5; 10 nucleotides line up with TRBD2. Looked up from germline, CDR1 is ENHRY and CDR2 is SYGVKD. The CDR3 has 14 amino acids. CDR3 DNA sequence: TGTGCCAGCAGTGAAGTAAGGCTAGCGGGAGTACGGTACTTC. Protein product: CASSEVRLAGVRYF.